The T cell receptor (beta chain) under discussion was sequenced for a study of T cell changes during pregnancy in multiple sclerosis. Clones were sequenced by immunoSEQ multiplex PCR, and TCRdb holds only the in-frame ones, with some missing. The data contain some 23,000 clones, more than 75% of them singletons. Germline lookup yields CDR1 SQVTM and CDR2 ANQGSEA. The CDR3 extends over 13 amino acids. Unmatched junction bases numbered 5, after V lost 4 bases and J lost 4 bases. This specimen consisted of CD8+ T cells from peripheral blood mononuclear cells, obtained in the first trimester of pregnancy. This chain connects TRBV29-1 to TRBJ2-7; 9 nucleotides agree with TRBD1. This TCR came from a female donor in good health, enrolled as a control in a pregnancy study. CDR3 sequence reads: CSVVYRGQYEQYF. As DNA, the CDR3 is TGCAGCGTTGTTTACAGGGGGCAATACGAGCAGTACTTC.